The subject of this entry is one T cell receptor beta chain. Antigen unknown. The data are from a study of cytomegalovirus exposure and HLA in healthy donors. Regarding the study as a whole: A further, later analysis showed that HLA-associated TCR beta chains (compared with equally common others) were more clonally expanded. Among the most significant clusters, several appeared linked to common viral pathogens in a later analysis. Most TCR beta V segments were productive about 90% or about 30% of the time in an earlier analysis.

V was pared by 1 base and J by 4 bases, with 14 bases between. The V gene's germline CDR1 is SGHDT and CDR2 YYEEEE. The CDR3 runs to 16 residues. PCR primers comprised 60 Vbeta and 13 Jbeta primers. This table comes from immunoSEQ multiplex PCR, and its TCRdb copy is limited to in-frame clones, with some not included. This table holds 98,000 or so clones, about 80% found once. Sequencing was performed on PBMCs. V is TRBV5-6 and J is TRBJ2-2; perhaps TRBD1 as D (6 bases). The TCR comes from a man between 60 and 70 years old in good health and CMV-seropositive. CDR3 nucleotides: TGTGCCAGCAGCTTGACGGACAGTTTTATCACCGGGGAGCTGTTTTTT. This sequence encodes CASSLTDSFITGELFF.